Shown below are 22 T cell receptor beta chains from a single sample sequenced in a study of blood T cell repertoires in COVID-19. Generated by immunoSEQ multiplex PCR, the TCRdb table keeps only in-frame clones and is missing some. The sample shows approximately 72,000 clones, about 89% of them seen only once. Material for sequencing was peripheral blood. The receptor source for this set is a woman aged 55-70 years with acute or convalescent COVID-19.

The rearrangement uses TRBV2 and TRBJ2-5; maybe TRBD2 (5 bases). The V gene lost 8 bases and the J gene lost 2 bases, with 12 bases spanning the gap. The germline V gene has CDR1 SNHLY and CDR2 FYNNEI. The CDR3 runs 13 residues. The CDR3 protein is CASRRSGQETQYF. The CDR3 DNA reads TGTGCCAGCCGCCGGAGCGGACAAGAGACCCAGTACTTC.

The chain has TRBV27 and TRBJ1-4; D may be TRBD1 (6 bases). This CDR3 comprises 15 residues. The germline CDR1 and CDR2 sequences are MNHEY and SMNVEV (reference sequence). V was cut by 5 bases and J by 5 bases, with 15 bases left in between. DNA for the CDR3: TGTGCCAGCAGTCTCACCCGGGGACAAAATGAAAAACTGTTTTTT. Protein sequence: CASSLTRGQNEKLFF.

This clone was counted between two and nine times. J is TRBJ1-2 and V is TRBV4-1; D is ambiguous. Germline CDR1 MGHRA, CDR2 YSYEKL. The CDR3 totals 14 residues. The germline V and J ends were trimmed by 0 bases and 2 bases, with 7 bases remaining between them. CDR3 protein: CASSQESGNYGYTF. CDR3 nucleotide sequence: TGCGCCAGCAGCCAAGAGTCGGGAAACTATGGCTACACCTTC.

This sequence joins TRBV15 and TRBJ2-1; 8 bases align to TRBD2. Looked up from germline, CDR1 is LNHNV and CDR2 is YYDKDF (reference sequence). CDR3 length equals 15 residues. With 4 bases clipped from V and 10 bases from J, the junction kept 12 bases outside the gene matches. The CDR3 sequence: CATSTSRGVWLEQFF. Here the CDR3 DNA reads TGTGCCACCAGCACGTCGCGGGGGGTCTGGCTGGAGCAGTTCTTC.

The rearrangement links TRBV2 to TRBJ2-5; D possibly corresponds to TRBD2 (5 bases). V gave up 8 bases and J gave up 3 bases, with 19 bases separating them. CDR3 size: 15 residues. Per the germline V gene, CDR1 is SNHLY and CDR2 is FYNNEI. For the CDR3, the DNA is TGTGCCAGCGTGGAGGTACAGTATGCCGAAGAGACCCAGTACTTC. Its protein product is CASVEVQYAEETQYF.

Concerning this clone itself: Compared with germline, one end of the junction differs, possibly owing to a read error. The chain has TRBV6-6 and TRBJ1-5; possibly TRBD1 for D (6 bases). The length of the CDR3 is 13 residues. Germline CDR1 is MNHNY and CDR2 is SVGAGI (reference sequence). CDR3 DNA sequence: TGTGCCAGCAGTTCGGACAGCAACCAGCCCCAGCATTTT. Its translation: CASSSDSNQPQHF.

This chain joins TRBV3-1 (or the pseudogene TRBV3-2) and TRBJ2-5; TRBD1 might be the D (6 bases). This CDR3 is built from 17 residues. CDR1 is LGHDT and CDR2 is YNNKEL in the germline V gene (reference sequence). The V and J ends lost 0 bases and 5 bases respectively, with 19 bases between them. The CDR3 nucleotides read TGTGCCAGCAGCCAAGAGTTTCTAGTTGGGGGCCGGGAGACCCAGTACTTC. Residues: CASSQEFLVGGRETQYF.

This chain connects TRBV14 to TRBJ2-2; no clear D gene. Trimming stripped 3 bases from V and 6 bases from J, with 8 bases between. Germline CDR1 reads SGHDN; CDR2 reads FVKESK. CDR3 length: 13 residues. For the CDR3, the DNA is TGTGCCAGCAGCCAGAGGCAATCCGGGGAGCTGTTTTTT. It yields the protein CASSQRQSGELFF.

The J gene is TRBJ2-7, the V gene TRBV5-4; D might be TRBD2 (5 bases). The V end was cut by 0 bases, the J end by 4 bases, with 14 bases between. Germline CDR1 and CDR2: SGHNT and YYREEE (reference sequence). CDR3 length: 15 amino acids. Here the CDR3 DNA reads TGTGCCAGCAGCTTGGAGGTTAGAGGGTGGTACGAGCAGTACTTC. Its protein product is CASSLEVRGWYEQYF. The complete variable domain, with remaining parts taken from reference TRBV5-4 and TRBJ2-7, reads ETGVTQSPTHLIKTRGQQVTLRCSSQSGHNTVSWYQQALGQGPQFIFQYYREEENGRGNFPPRFSGLQFPNYSSELNVNALELDDSALYLCASSLEVRGWYEQYFGPGTRLTVT.

The J gene is TRBJ2-5, the V gene TRBV5-6; 10 bases are a match to TRBD1. The CDR3 has 16 amino acids. V was pared by 4 bases and J by 2 bases, with 8 bases of the junction left unmatched. CDR1 SGHDT and CDR2 YYEEEE come from the germline V gene. CDR3 nucleotide sequence: TGTGCCAGCAGCCCGAAGGGGACAGGGGAACAAGAGACCCAGTACTTC. It codes for CASSPKGTGEQETQYF.

This clone was seen only once. The chain joins TRBV6-4 to TRBJ2-5, with a possible D match to TRBD2 (5 bases). V was shortened by 4 bases and J by 4 bases, with 10 bases between the two germline ends. CDR1 and CDR2 from the germline V gene are MRHNA and SNTAGT. This CDR3 has 13 residues. The DNA of the CDR3 is TGTGCCAGCAGTGCCGACTATGGAGAGACCCAGTACTTC. It encodes CASSADYGETQYF.

The J gene is TRBJ1-5, the V gene TRBV25-1; 7 positions match TRBD1. Trimming removed 2 bases from V and 5 bases from J; junction bases left unmatched: 3. The CDR3 covers 14 residues. Germline V CDR1 and CDR2: MGHDK, SYGVNS. CDR3 in amino acids: CASSEEGAHQPQHF. The DNA for the CDR3 is TGTGCCAGCAGTGAAGAGGGGGCCCATCAGCCCCAGCATTTT.

V usage is TRBV5-8 and J usage is TRBJ1-5; D might be TRBD1 (6 bases). Trimming took 4 bases from V and 7 from J, leaving 15 bases between them. Germline CDR1 SGHTS, CDR2 YDEGEE. The CDR3 runs to 14 residues. CDR3 sequence (DNA): TGTGCCAGCAGCGCCAGGGGCCAGGGACAGCCCCAGCATTTT. Its protein product is CASSARGQGQPQHF.

The chain has TRBV3-1 (or the pseudogene TRBV3-2) and TRBJ2-5; D might be TRBD1 (5 bases). This CDR3 comprises 12 residues. Trimming shortened V by 2 bases and J by 5 bases, and 6 bases separated the two germline ends. Germline assignment: CDR1 LGHDT and CDR2 YNNKEL (reference sequence). CDR3 sequence reads: CASSQWGETQYF. The CDR3 bases are TGTGCCAGCAGCCAATGGGGCGAGACCCAGTACTTC.

The chain carries TRBV2 and TRBJ1-2, with D uncertain. Trimming left V 2 bases short and J 0 bases short, with 7 bases between. The CDR3 contains 14 residues. The germline V gene encodes CDR1 SNHLY and CDR2 FYNNEI. The CDR3 reads CASSELGANYGYTF. The CDR3 DNA reads TGTGCCAGCAGTGAACTAGGCGCTAACTATGGCTACACCTTC.

This chain links TRBV19 with TRBJ1-1, with TRBD1 identical over 7 bases. CDR3 length equals 16 residues. Germline lookup yields CDR1 LNHDA and CDR2 SQIVND (reference sequence). The ends lost 3 bases at V and 0 bases at J; junction bases unmatched: 7. CDR3 bases: TGTGCCAGTAGTATCGAGAGGGGGCGGTTGAACACTGAAGCTTTCTTT. Its protein product is CASSIERGRLNTEAFF.

V and J are TRBV7-7 and TRBJ2-3; the match to TRBD2 covers 8 bases. CDR3 length equals 16 residues. The V gene end was trimmed by 2 bases and the J gene end by 12 bases; junction bases not matched to a gene: 16. Germline V gene sequence: CDR1 SSHAT, CDR2 FNYEAQ (reference sequence). CDR3 sequence reads: CASSLSPETSAQSQYF. CDR3 in DNA: TGTGCCAGCAGCTTATCGCCGGAGACTAGCGCGCAATCCCAGTATTTT. The full variable domain, rest sourced from reference TRBV7-7 and TRBJ2-3, is GAGVSQSPRYKVTKRGQDVTLRCDPISSHATLYWYQQALGQGPEFLTYFNYEAQPDKSGLPSDRFSAERPEGSISTLTIQRTEQRDSAMYRCASSLSPETSAQSQYFGPGTRLTVL.

The chain combines TRBV29-1 with TRBJ2-5; no clear D gene. Per the germline V gene, CDR1 is SQVTM and CDR2 is ANQGSEA. V was trimmed by 4 bases and J by 0 bases, leaving 9 bases between them. The CDR3 totals 13 residues. The CDR3 DNA follows: TGCAGCGTTGTCGGCCAGGACCAAGAGACCCAGTACTTC. This encodes CSVVGQDQETQYF.

V gene TRBV5-6 combines with J gene TRBJ1-5; D gene ambiguous. The CDR3 consists of 14 residues. CDR1 is SGHDT, CDR2 YYEEEE, per germline. Trimming stripped 4 bases from V and 2 bases from J, with 10 bases between. CDR3 sequence (DNA): TGTGCCAGCAGCCTTTCTCGGGGCAATCAGCCCCAGCATTTT. It translates to CASSLSRGNQPQHF.

The chain joins TRBV9 to TRBJ2-3, with D possibly matching TRBD2 (5 bases). Germline V CDR1 and CDR2: SGDLS, YYNGEE. V was clipped by 0 bases and J by 5 bases, with 13 bases between them. The CDR3 spans 15 residues. In DNA form, the CDR3 reads TGTGCCAGCAGCGTAGAGACTAACCGTGAAGATACGCAGTATTTT. Protein product: CASSVETNREDTQYF.

The chain is built from TRBV7-3 and TRBJ2-3; the D gene is possibly TRBD2 (7 bases). With 5 bases removed from V and 5 bases from J, the gap between germline ends came to 20 bases. CDR3 size: 16 residues. Germline-derived CDR1 and CDR2 are SGHTA and FQGTGA. CDR3 sequence: CASSPGRGGFVDTQYF. The CDR3 DNA is TGTGCCAGCAGCCCCGGTAGGGGGGGGTTTGTAGATACGCAGTATTTT.

The chain employs TRBV5-4 and TRBJ2-3; TRBD2 matches at 13 bases. The CDR3 length is 16 residues. V was clipped by 4 bases and J by 4 bases; unmatched bases: 6. Germline V lookup: CDR1 SGHNT, CDR2 YYREEE (reference sequence). The CDR3 coding sequence is TGTGCCAGCAGCATCCGACTAGCGGGGGGCGCAGATACGCAGTATTTT. Protein: CASSIRLAGGADTQYF.